This TCR beta chain originates from a study of T-cell reconstitution after alpha-beta-depleted transplantation in children. The study's findings and limits: Fresh T-cell production supplied most of the T-cell counts and diversity seen one year after transplant.

This CDR3 is built from 16 residues. Germline trimming cut 0 bases from V and 4 bases from J; bases unmatched to any gene: 1. CDR1 and CDR2 (germline): MNHEY, SVGAGI. Unique molecular identifiers were incorporated into the prepared TCRbeta library. TCRdb reprocessed the PCR reads via MiXCR and lists one record per CDR3 protein. Altogether 400,000 to 450,000 distinct CDR3 sequences are present, approximately 41% being singletons, with the ten largest covering 27%. A note on this clonotype: Its antigen remains unknown.

This clonotype originated in a girl aged 2 to 10 with aplastic anemia, due to receive a stem cell transplant. This specimen consisted of PBMCs, obtained before TCRalphabeta/CD19-depleted stem cell transplant. The chain couples TRBV6-5 to TRBJ2-1; 12 bases match TRBD2. The CDR3 region is CASSYSLAGGYNEQFF. CDR3 coding DNA: TGTGCCAGCAGTTACTCTCTAGCGGGGGGGTACAATGAGCAGTTCTTC.